The 26 T cell receptor beta chains below come from one sample, sequenced in a study of cytomegalovirus exposure and HLA in healthy donors. PCR employed 60 Vbeta and 13 Jbeta primers. Assay used: immunoSEQ multiplex PCR; TCRdb lists only in-frame clones, some missing. The table lists just under 95,000 clones, about three quarters of them singletons. Sequencing was carried out using PBMCs. The receptors shown here come from a man aged 45-60 years in good health and CMV-seropositive.

The V and J genes are TRBV5-6 and TRBJ1-5, with no clear D. V lost 1 base and J lost 4, with 9 bases in between. CDR1 SGHDT and CDR2 YYEEEE come from the germline V gene. There are 14 residues in the CDR3. For the CDR3, the DNA is TGTGCCAGCAGCTTGTCGAGGGCAAATCAGCCCCAGCATTTT. This encodes CASSLSRANQPQHF.

This chain connects TRBV2 to TRBJ2-7, with D perhaps TRBD2 (6 bases). V lost 6 bases and J 1 base, leaving 13 bases between the germline ends. Per germline, CDR1 SNHLY and CDR2 FYNNEI. The CDR3 is 14 amino acids. CDR3 nucleotide sequence: TGTGCCAGCAGGTCCGGGACTGGATCCTACGAGCAGTACTTC. It translates to CASRSGTGSYEQYF.

The chain combines TRBV9 with TRBJ2-1; 8 bases map to TRBD2. The CDR3 sequence is 15 residues long. Germline V gives CDR1 SGDLS, CDR2 YYNGEE. With 0 bases clipped from V and 10 bases from J, the junction kept 9 bases outside the gene matches. The CDR3 sequence: CASSVASFSGDEQFF. CDR3 coding DNA: TGTGCCAGCAGCGTAGCTAGTTTTAGCGGGGACGAGCAGTTCTTC.

This chain links TRBV7-9 with TRBJ2-3; TRBD1 is a possible D gene (5 bases). V lost 8 bases to trimming and J lost 3 bases, with 6 bases between them. This CDR3 comprises 11 residues. The germline gives CDR1 SEHNR, CDR2 FQNEAQ (reference sequence). The CDR3 is CASGATDTQYF. Here the CDR3 DNA reads TGTGCCAGCGGGGCAACAGATACGCAGTATTTT.

A word on this clone: Relative to the germline gene, one junction end is altered; a read error may explain this. The chain is built from TRBV29-1 and TRBJ1-2; 7 nucleotides align to TRBD1. Germline values: CDR1 SQVTM, CDR2 ANQGSEA. The CDR3 is 12 residues long. CDR3 loop: CSVEAGGYGYTF. For the CDR3, the DNA is TGCAGCGTGGAAGCAGGGGGCTATGGCTACACCTTC.

The rearrangement joins TRBV29-1 to TRBJ1-1, with D perhaps TRBD1 (5 bases). In germline, CDR1 is SQVTM, CDR2 ANQGSEA. V lost 7 bases to trimming and J lost 4 bases, with 13 bases between them. The CDR3 is 12 amino acids. For the CDR3, the DNA is TGCAGCGCGGGCCAGGGAATCACTGAAGCTTTCTTT. This gives the protein CSAGQGITEAFF.

V is TRBV19 and J is TRBJ2-7, with a tentative D call TRBD1 (6 bases). Trimming took 3 bases from V and 0 from J, leaving 12 bases between them. Germline CDR1 reads LNHDA; CDR2 reads SQIVND (reference sequence). This CDR3 spans 15 amino acids. This CDR3 is CASSISQGSSYEQYF. The CDR3 region has the DNA TGTGCCAGTAGTATCTCACAGGGAAGCTCCTACGAGCAGTACTTC.

V is TRBV2 and J is TRBJ2-5, with 12 bases fitting TRBD2. The end of the DNA is better explained by TRBJ2-7, so the J call may be wrong. Per the germline V gene, CDR1 is SNHLY and CDR2 is FYNNEI. The CDR3 spans 15 residues. CDR3 sequence (DNA): TGTGCCAGCAGCGTAACTAGCGGGGGGCCCTACGAGCAGTACTTC. Translated, it gives CASSVTSGGPYEQYF.

This clone was detected only a few times. V is TRBV29-1 and J is TRBJ1-3; D remains ambiguous. CDR1 and CDR2 (germline): SQVTM, ANQGSEA. The germline V and J ends were trimmed by 6 bases and 1 base, with 7 bases remaining between them. This CDR3 spans 12 amino acids. The CDR3 DNA sequence: TGCAGCGTACAGTATTCTGGAAACACCATATATTTT. It yields the protein CSVQYSGNTIYF.

The rearrangement uses TRBV6-5 and TRBJ2-7; no firm D call. CDR1 and CDR2 (germline): MNHEY, SVGAGI. The CDR3 covers 13 residues. Trimming removed 6 bases from V and 0 bases from J, with 9 bases in between. CDR3 in amino acids: CASRETDSYEQYF. The CDR3 bases are TGTGCCAGCAGAGAGACTGACTCCTACGAGCAGTACTTC.

This clone has more than one count but fewer than ten. The gene calls are TRBV27 and TRBJ2-1, with TRBD2 identical over 11 bases. V trimming: 5 bases; J trimming: 2 bases; junction bases outside the gene matches: 2. Germline V gene lookup returns CDR1 MNHEY and CDR2 SMNVEV (reference sequence). The CDR3 has 15 residues. In nucleotides, the CDR3 is TGTGCCAGCAGTGAGACTAGCGGGGCCTACAATGAGCAGTTCTTC. Protein: CASSETSGAYNEQFF.

The chain links TRBV6-1 to TRBJ1-3; 7 bases are shared with TRBD1. The germline gives CDR1 MNHNS, CDR2 SASEGT. The V gene end was trimmed by 5 bases and the J gene end by 2 bases; junction bases not matched to a gene: 3. The CDR3 has 14 amino acids. The CDR3 nucleotides are TGTGCCAGCAGTCCCACAGGGGCTGGAAACACCATATATTTT. Its translation: CASSPTGAGNTIYF.

This clone was observed a few times. The chain carries TRBV19 and TRBJ1-1, with a possible D match to TRBD1 (5 bases). With 6 bases removed from V and 3 bases from J, the gap between germline ends came to 14 bases. This CDR3 is 14 amino acids long. CDR1 is LNHDA, CDR2 SQIVND, per germline (reference sequence). CDR3 amino acids: CASRGVRDYTEAFF. CDR3 nucleotide sequence: TGTGCCAGTAGAGGGGTGAGAGATTACACTGAAGCTTTCTTT.

V and J are TRBV21-1 and TRBJ2-5; whether TRBD2, the table's D call, matches the DNA was not checked. TRBV21-1 is a documented pseudogene. The CDR3 contains 17 residues. CDR3 DNA sequence: TGTGCCAGCAGCAAAGTCGCTAGCGGGGGGTTCCAAGAGACCCAGTACTTC. Translating it yields CASSKVASGGFQETQYF.

This clone was seen just once. The chain has TRBV6-6 and TRBJ2-1; 7 bases align to TRBD2. The trim removed 2 bases at V and 4 bases at J, leaving 8 bases unmatched. Germline loops: CDR1 MNHNY, CDR2 SVGAGI (reference sequence). This CDR3 is 16 amino acids long. This chain's CDR3 is CASSYTLADPYNEQFF. In DNA form, the CDR3 reads TGTGCCAGCAGTTACACCCTAGCGGACCCTTACAATGAGCAGTTCTTC.

The chain combines TRBV7-9 with TRBJ1-6, with 7 bases identical to TRBD1. J lost 9 bases, V lost 6 bases, and 11 bases had no gene match. The germline gives CDR1 SEHNR, CDR2 FQNEAQ (reference sequence). This CDR3 is 15 amino acids long. This chain's CDR3 is CASRTTGPEGSPLHF. The CDR3 bases are TGTGCCAGCAGAACGACAGGGCCCGAGGGTTCACCCCTCCACTTT.

The chain employs TRBV13 and TRBJ2-7; tentative D call: TRBD2 (6 bases). Germline CDR1 is PRHDT and CDR2 is FYEKMQ (reference sequence). V was cut by 6 bases and J by 3 bases, with 12 bases left in between. The CDR3 totals 13 residues. The CDR3 loop reads CASSSGGNYEQYF. The CDR3 DNA reads as TGTGCCAGCAGTAGCGGTGGGAACTACGAGCAGTACTTC.

In its sample, this clone was seen once. The rearrangement joins TRBV7-2 to TRBJ2-3, with TRBD1 matching over 9 bases. The junction had 5 bases not matched to a gene; V was cut back by 4 bases and J by 3 bases. The CDR3 length is 15 residues. The V gene's germline CDR1 is SGHTA and CDR2 FQGNSA. The CDR3 bases are TGTGCCAGCAGCTCCCAGGACAGGGGAACAGATACGCAGTATTTT. This encodes CASSSQDRGTDTQYF.

The J gene is TRBJ1-1, the V gene TRBV27; TRBD1 matches at 7 bases. The CDR3 is 18 residues long. CDR1 is MNHEY, CDR2 SMNVEV, per germline (reference sequence). Trimming took 5 bases from V and 0 from J; bases not matched to a gene: 15. The CDR3 loop is CASSETGTVFDMNTEAFF. The CDR3 DNA sequence: TGTGCCAGCAGTGAAACCGGGACAGTCTTCGATATGAACACTGAAGCTTTCTTT.

This clone was observed a few times. The V gene is TRBV7-2, the J gene TRBJ2-2; 9 bases match TRBD2. J gave up 2 bases and V 5 bases, and 3 bases lay outside the gene matches. Germline CDR1 and CDR2: SGHTA and FQGNSA. This CDR3 spans 15 amino acids. CDR3 amino acids: CASSEGLANTGELFF. The DNA of the CDR3 is TGTGCCAGCAGCGAGGGACTAGCCAACACCGGGGAGCTGTTTTTT.

In DNA, the CDR3 is TGTGCCAGCAGCGTAGAGGGACTAGCGGGGGGGCCCAGCTCCTACAATGAGCAGTTCTTC. Protein sequence: CASSVEGLAGGPSSYNEQFF. V is TRBV9 and J is TRBJ2-1, with 16 bases lining up with TRBD2. Trimming took 0 bases from V and 0 from J; bases not matched to a gene: 6. Germline values: CDR1 SGDLS, CDR2 YYNGEE. CDR3 size: 20 residues. Using reference TRBV9 and TRBJ2-1 for the parts outside the CDR3, the full variable domain is DSGVTQTPKHLITATGQRVTLRCSPRSGDLSVYWYQQSLDQGLQFLIQYYNGEERAKGNILERFSAQQFPDLHSELNLSSLELGDSALYFCASSVEGLAGGPSSYNEQFFGPGTRLTVL.

This clone was recorded a few times. The rearrangement links TRBV5-6 to TRBJ1-5; 10 nucleotides agree with TRBD1. With V trimmed by 4 bases and J by 5 bases, 6 bases remained unmatched. CDR1 and CDR2 from the germline V gene are SGHDT and YYEEEE. This CDR3 has 15 residues. CDR3 nucleotide sequence: TGTGCCAGCAGCGCAGGACAGGGGGTCGATCAGCCCCAGCATTTT. It codes for CASSAGQGVDQPQHF.

V and J are TRBV5-1 and TRBJ2-1; 7 positions agree with TRBD1. Germline V gene lookup returns CDR1 SGHRS and CDR2 YFSETQ. The CDR3 has 14 residues. After removal of 3 bases from V and 6 bases from J, the junction contained 6 bases not matched to a gene. The CDR3 coding sequence is TGCGCCAGCAGCTCGGGTCAGGGGGTCAATGAGCAGTTCTTC. It codes for CASSSGQGVNEQFF.

The rearrangement uses TRBV10-3 and TRBJ1-5; D is perhaps TRBD1 (6 bases). This CDR3 comprises 15 residues. Trimming shortened V by 3 bases and J by 0 bases, and 9 bases separated the two germline ends. CDR1 ENHRY and CDR2 SYGVKD come from the germline V gene. The CDR3 spells CAISEGQNSNQPQHF. In nucleotides, the CDR3 is TGTGCCATCAGTGAAGGACAGAATAGCAATCAGCCCCAGCATTTT.

This clone was found once. The V call is TRBV29-1, the J call TRBJ1-2; D possibly corresponds to TRBD1 (6 bases). Germline CDR1 is SQVTM and CDR2 is ANQGSEA. Between the trimmed V and J ends, which lost 7 bases and 2 bases, there was a span of 14 bases. CDR3 length equals 13 residues. The CDR3 loop reads CSATDRTNYGYTF. The CDR3 bases are TGCAGCGCAACGGACAGAACCAACTATGGCTACACCTTC. The whole variable domain, filled in from reference TRBV29-1 and TRBJ1-2, reads SAVISQKPSRDICQRGTSLTIQCQVDSQVTMMFWYRQQPGQSLTLIATANQGSEATYESGFVIDKFPISRPNLTFSTLTVSNMSPEDSSIYLCSATDRTNYGYTFGSGTRLTVV.

The CDR3 DNA is TGTGCCAGCAGCTTAGGTAGCGGGGTTGGATATGGCTACACCTTC. It is translated as CASSLGSGVGYGYTF. V usage is TRBV11-2 and J usage is TRBJ1-2; D is unresolved. Germline V gives CDR1 SGHAT, CDR2 FQNNGV. The CDR3 loop spans 15 amino acids. V was clipped by 1 base and J by 5 bases, with 14 bases between them.